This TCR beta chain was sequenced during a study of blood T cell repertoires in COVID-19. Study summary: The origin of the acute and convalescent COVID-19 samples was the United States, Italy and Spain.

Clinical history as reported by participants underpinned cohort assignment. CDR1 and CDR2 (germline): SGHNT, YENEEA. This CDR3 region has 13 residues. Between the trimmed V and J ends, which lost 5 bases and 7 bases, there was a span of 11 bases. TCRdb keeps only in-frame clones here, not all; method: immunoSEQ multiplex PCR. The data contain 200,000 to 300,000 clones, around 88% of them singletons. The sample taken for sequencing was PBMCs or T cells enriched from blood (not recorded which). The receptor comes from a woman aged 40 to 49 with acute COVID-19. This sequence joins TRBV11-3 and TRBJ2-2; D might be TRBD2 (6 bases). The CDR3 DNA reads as TGTGCCAGCAGCCCTGGGGGGAACGGGGAGCTGTTTTTT. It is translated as CASSPGGNGELFF.